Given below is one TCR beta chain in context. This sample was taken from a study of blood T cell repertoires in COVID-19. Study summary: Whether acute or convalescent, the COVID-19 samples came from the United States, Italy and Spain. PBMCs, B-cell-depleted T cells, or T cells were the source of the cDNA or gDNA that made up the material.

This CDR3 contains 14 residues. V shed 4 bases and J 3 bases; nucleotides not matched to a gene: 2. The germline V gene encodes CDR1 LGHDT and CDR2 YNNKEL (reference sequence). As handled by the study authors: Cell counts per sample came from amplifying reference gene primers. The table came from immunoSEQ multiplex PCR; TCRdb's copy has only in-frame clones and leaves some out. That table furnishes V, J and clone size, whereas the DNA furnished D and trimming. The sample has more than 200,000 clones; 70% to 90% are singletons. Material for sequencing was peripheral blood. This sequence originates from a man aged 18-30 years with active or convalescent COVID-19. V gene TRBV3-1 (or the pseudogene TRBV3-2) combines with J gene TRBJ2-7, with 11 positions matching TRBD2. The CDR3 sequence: CASSPSGGYYEQYF. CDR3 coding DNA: TGTGCCAGCAGCCCTAGCGGGGGGTACTACGAGCAGTACTTC.